This TCR beta chain was captured in a study of CD8 T cells in ankylosing spondylitis. Findings and limits, study-wide: Clones linked to disease, bearing a CD8+ phenotype, were relatively rare in peripheral blood.

Quantitative 5'-RACE with molecular barcodes generated TCR beta libraries. From the 5' RACE reads, TCRdb called clonotypes with MiXCR, one entry per CDR3 protein. The repertoire holds roughly 64,000 distinct CDR3 sequences, with over 5% as singletons. This clonotype occurred a few times. Its antigen is not identified. The CDR3 consists of 13 residues. The ends were cut back, 5 bases at V and 6 bases at J, with 14 bases in the middle. Germline loops: CDR1 MDHEN, CDR2 SYDVKM. The chain combines TRBV28 with TRBJ2-7; no clear D. The sequenced sample was synovial fluid, either unsorted or a sorted T cell fraction (not recorded which). The sequence was obtained from a male donor with ankylosing spondylitis. The CDR3 here is CASSTRRSSEQYF. In DNA, the CDR3 is TGTGCCAGCAGTACCCGCAGGAGTAGCGAGCAGTACTTC.